The sequence of this T cell receptor (beta chain) was determined in a study of CD8 T cells in Susac syndrome. Findings and caveats of the study: The study conceded that its TCR sequencing and HLA analysis involved relatively few individuals.

With respect to this clonotype: What it recognizes is unknown.

Trimming cost V 3 bases and J 9 bases, with 12 bases left between them. CDR1 DFQATT and CDR2 SNEGSKA come from the germline V gene (reference sequence). CDR3 length: 12 amino acids. Reverse transcription of roughly 0.5 to 1 ug RNA was carried out with random hexamers. TCRdb re-analysed the immunoSEQ multiplex PCR reads in MiXCR, keeping a single row per CDR3 protein. Seen here are around 300,000 distinct CDR3 sequences, 92% observed once, and the top ten hold more than 0.06%. CD8+ and CD4+ T cells taken from blood had their TCR beta sequenced. It was treatment-naive patients with stable or active relapsing-remitting disease who made up the multiple sclerosis controls.

This TCR derives from a human donor with multiple sclerosis. The sequenced sample consisted of CD4+ T cells from PBMCs. The rearrangement links TRBV20-1 to TRBJ1-5; no clear D gene. The CDR3 sequence: CSASPTLRPQHF. The DNA of the CDR3 is TGCAGTGCTAGCCCAACCCTCCGGCCCCAGCATTTT.